Shown below are 23 T cell receptor beta chains from a single sample sequenced in a study of T cell changes during pregnancy in multiple sclerosis. Sequenced by immunoSEQ multiplex PCR; TCRdb stores in-frame clones only, minus some. The table has over 25,000 clones, roughly 91% seen once. Specimen: CD8+ T cells from peripheral blood mononuclear cells, collected in the second trimester of pregnancy. The receptors were gathered from a female donor in good health, enrolled as a control in a pregnancy study.

The chain employs TRBV7-2 and TRBJ1-5; D remains unclear. The CDR3 covers 13 residues. Germline V gene lookup returns CDR1 SGHTA and CDR2 FQGNSA. Trimming stripped 4 bases from V and 5 bases from J, with 9 bases between. CDR3 nucleotides: TGTGCCAGCAGCTCCTCTTCCCATCAGCCCCAGCATTTT. It translates to CASSSSSHQPQHF.

The V and J genes are TRBV11-2 and TRBJ1-1; D is uncertain. With 0 bases removed from V and 8 bases from J, the gap between germline ends came to 7 bases. Germline values: CDR1 SGHAT, CDR2 FQNNGV. The CDR3 totals 12 residues. As DNA, the CDR3 is TGTGCCAGCAGCTTAGAGTCTCCCGAAGCTTTCTTT. It is translated as CASSLESPEAFF.

The V gene is TRBV4-2, the J gene TRBJ2-5, with 7 bases aligning to TRBD2. Germline V gene data show CDR1 as LGHNA and CDR2 as YNFKEQ. The J segment lost 3 bases and the V segment lost 4 bases, leaving 2 bases of the junction unmatched. There are 13 residues in the CDR3. The CDR3 sequence: CASSRGGEETQYF. The CDR3 nucleotides read TGTGCCAGCAGCCGGGGGGGGGAAGAGACCCAGTACTTC.

As for this clone: Additional DNA sequences in this sample encode the identical CDR3. The chain has TRBV7-9 and TRBJ2-7; 7 bases fit TRBD2. V trimming: 5 bases; J trimming: 2 bases; junction bases outside the gene matches: 6. Germline V gene sequence: CDR1 SEHNR, CDR2 FQNEAQ (reference sequence). This CDR3 region has 14 residues. The CDR3 loop is CASSLRDYTYEQYF. CDR3 bases: TGTGCCAGCAGCCTCCGGGACTATACCTACGAGCAGTACTTC. The full variable domain, its missing parts supplied by reference TRBV7-9 and TRBJ2-7, is DTGVSQNPRHKITKRGQNVTFRCDPISEHNRLYWYRQTLGQGPEFLTYFQNEAQLEKSRLLSDRFSAERPKGSFSTLEIQRTEQGDSAMYLCASSLRDYTYEQYFGPGTRLTVT.

J is TRBJ1-2 and V is TRBV7-9; unclear D gene. The length of the CDR3 is 13 residues. Trimming removed 5 bases at V and 4 bases at J, with 11 bases between. Germline CDR1 and CDR2: SEHNR and FQNEAQ (reference sequence). The CDR3 here is CASSQADFYGYTF. For the CDR3, the DNA is TGTGCCAGCAGCCAGGCAGATTTCTATGGCTACACCTTC. Variable domain in full (rest from reference TRBV7-9 and TRBJ1-2): DTGVSQNPRHKITKRGQNVTFRCDPISEHNRLYWYRQTLGQGPEFLTYFQNEAQLEKSRLLSDRFSAERPKGSFSTLEIQRTEQGDSAMYLCASSQADFYGYTFGSGTRLTVV.

This chain connects TRBV4-3 to TRBJ2-1; D is unresolved. Germline values: CDR1 LGHNA, CDR2 YSLEER. The CDR3 sequence is 15 residues long. V shed 1 base and J shed 3 bases, with 10 bases lying between them. The CDR3 loop is CASSQGVQVYNEQFF. Here the CDR3 DNA reads TGCGCCAGCAGCCAAGGAGTTCAGGTCTACAATGAGCAGTTCTTC.

The count of this clone is one. The rearrangement uses TRBV30 and TRBJ1-3, with D hard to call. Trimming removed 5 bases from V and 2 bases from J, with 4 bases in between. CDR3 length equals 11 residues. Germline values: CDR1 GTSNPN, CDR2 SVGIG (reference sequence). The CDR3 DNA follows: TGTGCCTGGCTAACTGGAAACACCATATATTTT. Its protein product is CAWLTGNTIYF.

The chain recombines TRBV4-1 with TRBJ1-6; D might be TRBD1 (5 bases). Trimming cost V 4 bases and J 10 bases, with 11 bases left between them. The germline V gene encodes CDR1 MGHRA and CDR2 YSYEKL. The CDR3 is made up of 13 amino acids. DNA of the CDR3: TGCGCCAGCAGCCCTTCAGGGAACTCACCCCTCCACTTT. The encoded protein is CASSPSGNSPLHF.

The V call is TRBV6-6, the J call TRBJ1-1; 7 nucleotides match TRBD1. Trimming cost V 2 bases and J 1 base; bases outside gene matches: 1. Germline assignment: CDR1 MNHNY and CDR2 SVGAGI (reference sequence). CDR3 length: 14 residues. The CDR3 DNA reads TGTGCCAGCAGTTACGGGACAGCGAACACTGAAGCTTTCTTT. Translated, it gives CASSYGTANTEAFF.

The chain has TRBV7-9 and TRBJ1-6; tentative D call: TRBD1 (5 bases). V was trimmed by 0 bases and J by 9 bases, leaving 9 bases between them. The CDR3 has 14 residues. The germline V gene encodes CDR1 SEHNR and CDR2 FQNEAQ (reference sequence). The CDR3 is CASSLAGGGSPLHF. The CDR3 nucleotides are TGTGCCAGCAGCTTAGCGGGGGGTGGTTCACCCCTCCACTTT.

The V call is TRBV7-2, the J call TRBJ1-1, with D perhaps TRBD1 (6 bases). The CDR3 has 15 residues. CDR1 is SGHTA and CDR2 is FQGNSA in the germline V gene. Trimming removed 7 bases from V and 5 bases from J, with 20 bases in between. The CDR3 nucleotides are TGTGCCAGCATCGGAGGGGGGGGCTCAGGGACTGAAGCTTTCTTT. As protein: CASIGGGGSGTEAFF. Complete variable domain (other parts from reference TRBV7-2 and TRBJ1-1): GAGVSQSPSNKVTEKGKDVELRCDPISGHTALYWYRQSLGQGLEFLIYFQGNSAPDKSGLPSDRFSAERTGGSVSTLTIQRTQQEDSAVYLCASIGGGGSGTEAFFGQGTRLTVV.

The chain recombines TRBV7-3 with TRBJ2-3, with D maybe TRBD1 (5 bases). The CDR3 consists of 15 residues. V was clipped by 5 bases and J by 2 bases, with 14 bases between them. Germline lookup yields CDR1 SGHTA and CDR2 FQGTGA. The CDR3 region has the DNA TGTGCCAGCAGCCTTAGGTCCAGGGACACAGATACGCAGTATTTT. As protein: CASSLRSRDTDTQYF.

This clone appeared once. This chain joins TRBV27 and TRBJ2-3, with D possibly being TRBD2 (6 bases). Looked up from germline, CDR1 is MNHEY and CDR2 is SMNVEV (reference sequence). The CDR3 has 12 residues. V was clipped by 3 bases and J by 9 bases, with 10 bases between them. The CDR3 sequence is CASSLEGGTQYF. The CDR3 DNA follows: TGTGCCAGCAGTTTGGAAGGAGGGACGCAGTATTTT.

CDR3 nucleotide sequence: TGCAGCGTTGATCTGACAGGGCGGGAAGGCTACACCTTC. Translation gives CSVDLTGREGYTF. The rearrangement joins TRBV29-1 to TRBJ1-2, with 7 bases lining up with TRBD1. J lost 8 bases, V lost 3 bases, and 9 bases had no gene match. CDR1 and CDR2 from the germline V gene are SQVTM and ANQGSEA. The CDR3 has 13 amino acids.

The rearrangement links TRBV29-1 to TRBJ1-1; the match to TRBD1 covers 7 bases. V lost 2 bases to trimming and J lost 4 bases; unmatched junction nucleotides: 7. Germline V gene lookup returns CDR1 SQVTM and CDR2 ANQGSEA. This CDR3 contains 14 residues. CDR3 DNA: TGCAGCGTTGAAAACAGGGGAAGGGGCACTGAAGCTTTCTTT. Its translation is CSVENRGRGTEAFF.

The gene calls are TRBV5-6 and TRBJ2-1, with D possibly being TRBD2 (7 bases). CDR1 is SGHDT, CDR2 YYEEEE, per germline. The CDR3 loop spans 15 amino acids. Trimming took 0 bases from V and 8 from J, leaving 15 bases between them. In nucleotides, the CDR3 is TGTGCCAGCAGCTTGGTCGGTGGGGGGGGGCATGAGCAGTTCTTC. It specifies CASSLVGGGGHEQFF.

The V gene is TRBV18, the J gene TRBJ2-3; 9 bases map to TRBD1. Looked up from germline, CDR1 is KGHSH and CDR2 is LQKENI. With 6 bases clipped from V and 4 bases from J, the junction kept 11 bases outside the gene matches. The CDR3 contains 16 residues. CDR3 amino acids: CASSREDRGGPDTQYF. The CDR3 region has the DNA TGTGCCAGCTCCCGGGAGGACAGGGGAGGACCAGATACGCAGTATTTT.

The chain joins TRBV7-8 to TRBJ1-2; D is unresolved. Germline V CDR1 and CDR2: SGHVS, FQNEAQ. The CDR3 loop spans 15 amino acids. The V end lost 7 bases, the J end lost 0 bases, and 15 bases lay between the germline ends. CDR3 bases: TGTGCCAGCATCCCCCATGAGGGAGCTAACTATGGCTACACCTTC. This translates into CASIPHEGANYGYTF.

This rearrangement joins TRBV7-3 to TRBJ1-2; 9 nucleotides align to TRBD1. Per germline, CDR1 SGHTA and CDR2 FQGTGA. This CDR3 region has 14 residues. V lost 0 bases to trimming and J lost 5 bases; unmatched junction nucleotides: 1. Written as DNA, the CDR3 is TGTGCCAGCAGCTTAACAGGGACAGGGTATGGCTACACCTTC. Protein: CASSLTGTGYGYTF.

The chain has TRBV9 and TRBJ1-1; 9 bases are shared with TRBD1. Per the germline V gene, CDR1 is SGDLS and CDR2 is YYNGEE. This CDR3 has 16 residues. Unmatched junction bases numbered 9, after V lost 3 bases and J lost 3 bases. CDR3 region: CASSARRDRDYTEAFF. The CDR3 DNA sequence: TGTGCCAGCAGCGCACGGAGGGACAGGGATTACACTGAAGCTTTCTTT.

The rearrangement joins TRBV4-3 to TRBJ2-4; no clear D gene. This CDR3 comprises 16 residues. Trimming took off 0 bases at V and 0 bases at J, with 9 bases between the two ends. Germline V lookup: CDR1 LGHNA, CDR2 YSLEER. CDR3 nucleotide sequence: TGCGCCAGCAGCCAAGATCCCTCGGGAGCCAAAAACATTCAGTACTTC. Translation: CASSQDPSGAKNIQYF.

The chain is built from TRBV6-5 and TRBJ2-3; 7 bases line up with TRBD2. Germline loops: CDR1 MNHEY, CDR2 SVGAGI. This CDR3 is 14 amino acids long. J was trimmed by 4 bases and V by 2 bases; bases with no gene match: 3. DNA for the CDR3: TGTGCCAGCAGTTACGGGGGGGAGTCAGATACGCAGTATTTT. Amino acid sequence: CASSYGGESDTQYF.

The chain uses TRBV29-1 and TRBJ1-5; weak D call: TRBD1 (5 bases). V was shortened by 4 bases and J by 0 bases, with 10 bases between the two germline ends. The CDR3 runs 14 residues. Germline values: CDR1 SQVTM, CDR2 ANQGSEA. This CDR3 reads CSVGGANSNQPQHF. As DNA, the CDR3 is TGCAGCGTTGGTGGGGCCAATAGCAATCAGCCCCAGCATTTT.